The clone carrying this T cell receptor beta chain was counted only a few times. Germline V lookup: CDR1 ENHRY, CDR2 SYGVKD. CDR3 size: 14 residues. The germline V and J ends were trimmed by 1 base and 3 bases, with 7 bases remaining between them. Measured with immunoSEQ multiplex PCR; TCRdb has only the in-frame clones, and not every one. The sample has some 11,000 clones; about 74% are singletons. The data belong to a study of immune evolution from preneoplasia to lung adenocarcinoma. This sequence originates from a person in their sixties or seventies with lung adenocarcinoma. Some clones in this sample may be carry-over from other donors' samples. The J gene is TRBJ1-5, the V gene TRBV10-3; D ambiguous. Input material: FFPE normal lung tissue adjacent to the tumor. CDR3 nucleotide sequence: TGTGCCATCAGTGAGTTGGGCGACAATCAGCCCCAGCATTTT. It yields the protein CAISELGDNQPQHF.